This T cell receptor (beta chain) was sequenced in a study of vaccination and CD4 T cells after COVID-19. Study summary: Six men and four women formed the convalescents, two being Hispanic.

Remarks on this clonotype: What it recognizes is unknown.

Indicated treatment: roughly 11-day PBMC culture with coronavirus spike peptide pools or control peptides (ViraFEST assay). The Oncomine TCR Beta short-read assay sequenced DNA from cultured CD4+ T cells. TCRdb reprocessed the PCR reads via MiXCR and lists one record per CDR3 protein. The sample has 2,000 to 2,500 distinct CDR3 sequences; around 26% are singletons. The CDR3 has 15 residues. V was pared by 4 bases and J by 6 bases, with 14 bases of the junction left unmatched. Per the germline V gene, CDR1 is DFQATT and CDR2 is SNEGSKA (reference sequence). This sequence joins TRBV20-1 and TRBJ1-2; 7 nucleotides line up with TRBD1. The specimen comprised CD4+ T cells from blood, cultured in vitro, sampled after SARS-CoV-2 vaccination. The sequence derives from a human donor who had recovered from COVID-19. CDR3 residues: CSAISTPDREDGYTF. CDR3 coding DNA: TGCAGTGCTATATCCACCCCCGACAGGGAGGATGGCTACACCTTC.